Sequencing of this TCR beta chain was carried out in a study of HIV-infected patients and healthy controls. Study-level points and caveats: A major limitation was that merely sixteen HIV-infected individuals were processed.

Concerning this clonotype: The antigen remains undetermined.

Alpha and beta constant-region primers primed reverse transcription of around 500 ng RNA. Each of the alpha and beta chains got its own library through chain-specific third strand synthesis with indices. Ligation attached cDNA to a 5' RACE adapter that carried a random hexamer and SP2 site. MiXCR, run by TCRdb on the 5' RACE reads, gives a single entry per CDR3 protein. This table has nearly 9,500 distinct CDR3 sequences, under 6% appearing once. All unsorted peripheral T cells were captured because whole blood was used without fractionation. Nine to ten uninfected healthy donors were sampled as controls, a few sampled twice around three months apart. V lost 7 bases, J lost 5 bases, and 14 bases stayed unmatched. The CDR3 runs 17 residues.

The rearrangement uses TRBV12-3 or TRBV12-4 and TRBJ2-1, with 10 bases fitting TRBD2. The receptor was isolated from an adult in good health. The specimen was blood. The CDR3 sequence: CASTLRSGRSHNNEQFF. CDR3 DNA sequence: TGTGCCAGCACCCTTCGTAGCGGGAGGTCGCATAACAATGAGCAGTTCTTC.